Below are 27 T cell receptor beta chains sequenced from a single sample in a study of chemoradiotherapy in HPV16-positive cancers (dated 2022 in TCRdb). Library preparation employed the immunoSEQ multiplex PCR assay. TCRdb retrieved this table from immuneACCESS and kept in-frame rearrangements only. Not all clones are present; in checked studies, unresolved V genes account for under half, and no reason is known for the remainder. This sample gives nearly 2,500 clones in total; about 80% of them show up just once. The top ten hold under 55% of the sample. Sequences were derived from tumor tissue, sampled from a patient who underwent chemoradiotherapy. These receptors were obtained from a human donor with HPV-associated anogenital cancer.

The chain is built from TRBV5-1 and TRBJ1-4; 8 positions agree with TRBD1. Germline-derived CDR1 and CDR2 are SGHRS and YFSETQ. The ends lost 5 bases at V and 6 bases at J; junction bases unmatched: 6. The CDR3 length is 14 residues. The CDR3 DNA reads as TGCGCCAGCAGACCCCAGGACAGGGATGAAAAACTGTTTTTT. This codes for CASRPQDRDEKLFF.

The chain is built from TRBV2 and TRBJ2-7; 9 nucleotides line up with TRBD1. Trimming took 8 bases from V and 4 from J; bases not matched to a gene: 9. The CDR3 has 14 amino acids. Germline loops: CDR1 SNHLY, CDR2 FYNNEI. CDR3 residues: CASSLGTGTYEQYF. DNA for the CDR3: TGTGCCAGCTCCCTGGGGACAGGGACTTACGAGCAGTACTTC.

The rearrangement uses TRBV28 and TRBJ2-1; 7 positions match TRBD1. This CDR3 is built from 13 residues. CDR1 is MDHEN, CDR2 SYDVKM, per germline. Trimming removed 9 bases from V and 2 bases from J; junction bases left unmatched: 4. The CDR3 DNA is TGTGCCAGTAGACAGGGTACCTACAATGAGCAGTTCTTC. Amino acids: CASRQGTYNEQFF. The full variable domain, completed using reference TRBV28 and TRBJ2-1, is DVKVTQSSRYLVKRTGEKVFLECVQDMDHENMFWYRQDPGLGLRLIYFSYDVKMKEKGDIPEGYSVSREKKERFSLILESASTNQTSMYLCASRQGTYNEQFFGPGTRLTVL.

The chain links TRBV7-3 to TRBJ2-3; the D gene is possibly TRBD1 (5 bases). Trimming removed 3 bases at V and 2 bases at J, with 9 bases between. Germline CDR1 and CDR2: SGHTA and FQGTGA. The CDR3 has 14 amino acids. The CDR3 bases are TGTGCCAGCAGCTTGGACATTATCACAGATACGCAGTATTTT. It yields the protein CASSLDIITDTQYF.

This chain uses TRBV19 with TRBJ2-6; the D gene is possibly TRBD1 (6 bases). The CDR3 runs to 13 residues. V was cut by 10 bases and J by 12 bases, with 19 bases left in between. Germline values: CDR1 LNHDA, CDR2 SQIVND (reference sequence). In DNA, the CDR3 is TGTGCCACAATAAAACAGGGCTCGAGCGTCCTGACTTTC. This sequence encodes CATIKQGSSVLTF.

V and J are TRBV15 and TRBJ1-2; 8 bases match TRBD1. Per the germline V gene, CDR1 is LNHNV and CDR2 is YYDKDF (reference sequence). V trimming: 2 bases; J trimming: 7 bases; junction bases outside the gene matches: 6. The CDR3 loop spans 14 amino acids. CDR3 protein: CATSRPPDRVGYTF. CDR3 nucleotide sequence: TGTGCCACCAGCAGACCCCCGGACAGGGTTGGCTACACCTTC.

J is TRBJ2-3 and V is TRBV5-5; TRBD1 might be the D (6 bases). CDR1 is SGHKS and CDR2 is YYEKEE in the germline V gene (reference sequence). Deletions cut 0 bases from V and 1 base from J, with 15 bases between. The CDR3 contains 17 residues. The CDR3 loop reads CASSLVSVQGRTDTQYF. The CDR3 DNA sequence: TGTGCCAGCAGCTTGGTAAGCGTACAGGGACGCACAGATACGCAGTATTTT.

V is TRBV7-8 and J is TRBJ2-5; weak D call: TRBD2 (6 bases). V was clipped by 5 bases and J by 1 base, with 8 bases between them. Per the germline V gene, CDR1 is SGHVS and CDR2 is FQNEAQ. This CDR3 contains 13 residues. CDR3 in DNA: TGTGCCAGCAGCCCGGGACTCCAAGAGACCCAGTACTTC. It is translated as CASSPGLQETQYF.

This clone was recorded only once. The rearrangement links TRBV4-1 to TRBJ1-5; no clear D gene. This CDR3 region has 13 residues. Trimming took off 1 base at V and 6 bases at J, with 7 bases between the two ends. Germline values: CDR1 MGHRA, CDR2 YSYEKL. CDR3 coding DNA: TGCGCCAGCAGCCAAGGCCAATTTCAGCCCCAGCATTTT. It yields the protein CASSQGQFQPQHF.

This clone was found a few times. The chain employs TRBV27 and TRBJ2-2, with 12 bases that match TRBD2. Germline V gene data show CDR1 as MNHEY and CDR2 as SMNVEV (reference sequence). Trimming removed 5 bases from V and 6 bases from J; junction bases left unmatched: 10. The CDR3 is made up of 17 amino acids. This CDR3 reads CASSLPRTSGKAGELFF. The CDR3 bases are TGTGCCAGCAGTCTCCCCCGGACTAGCGGGAAGGCCGGGGAGCTGTTTTTT.

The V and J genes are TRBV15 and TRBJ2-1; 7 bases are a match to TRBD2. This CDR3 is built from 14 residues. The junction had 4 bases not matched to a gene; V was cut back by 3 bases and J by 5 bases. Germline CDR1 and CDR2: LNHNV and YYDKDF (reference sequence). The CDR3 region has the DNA TGTGCCACCAGCAGTTTGCGGGGGAACAATGAGCAGTTCTTC. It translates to CATSSLRGNNEQFF.

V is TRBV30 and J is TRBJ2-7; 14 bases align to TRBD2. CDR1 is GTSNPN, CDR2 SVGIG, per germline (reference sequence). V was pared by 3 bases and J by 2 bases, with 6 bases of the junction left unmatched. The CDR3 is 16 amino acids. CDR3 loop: CAWRGLAGGPPYEQYF. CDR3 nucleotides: TGTGCCTGGAGAGGACTAGCGGGAGGTCCTCCCTACGAGCAGTACTTC.

This CDR3 reads CASSALAGSDTQYF. The CDR3 region has the DNA TGCGCCAGCAGCGCCCTAGCGGGCTCAGATACGCAGTATTTT. This sequence joins TRBV5-1 and TRBJ2-3, with TRBD2 matching 8 bases. CDR1 is SGHRS and CDR2 is YFSETQ in the germline V gene. J lost 4 bases, V lost 4 bases, and 5 bases had no gene match. The CDR3 runs to 14 residues.

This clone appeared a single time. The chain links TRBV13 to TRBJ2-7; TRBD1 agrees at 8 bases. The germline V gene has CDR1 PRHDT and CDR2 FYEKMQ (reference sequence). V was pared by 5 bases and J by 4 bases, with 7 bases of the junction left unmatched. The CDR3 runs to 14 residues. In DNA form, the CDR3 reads TGTGCCAGCAGCCGGAAAGACAGGGGTTACGAGCAGTACTTC. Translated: CASSRKDRGYEQYF.

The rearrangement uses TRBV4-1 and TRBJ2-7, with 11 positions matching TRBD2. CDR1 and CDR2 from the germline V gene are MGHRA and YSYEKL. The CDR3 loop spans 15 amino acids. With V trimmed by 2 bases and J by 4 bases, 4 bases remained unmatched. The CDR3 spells CASSQPTSGSYEQYF. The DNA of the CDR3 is TGCGCCAGCAGCCAACCTACTAGCGGGAGTTACGAGCAGTACTTC.

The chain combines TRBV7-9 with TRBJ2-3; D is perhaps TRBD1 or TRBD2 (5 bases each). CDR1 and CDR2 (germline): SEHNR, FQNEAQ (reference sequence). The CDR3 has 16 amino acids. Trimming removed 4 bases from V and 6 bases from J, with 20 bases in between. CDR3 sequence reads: CASSSKLGRIKDTQYF. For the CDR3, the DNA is TGTGCCAGCAGCTCAAAACTGGGACGGATCAAGGATACGCAGTATTTT.

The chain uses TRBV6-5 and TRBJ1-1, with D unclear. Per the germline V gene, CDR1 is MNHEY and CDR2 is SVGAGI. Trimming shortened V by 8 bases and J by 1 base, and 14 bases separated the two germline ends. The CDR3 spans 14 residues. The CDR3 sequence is CASSQTRRNTEAFF. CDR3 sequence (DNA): TGTGCCAGCTCACAAACTCGACGGAACACTGAAGCTTTCTTT.

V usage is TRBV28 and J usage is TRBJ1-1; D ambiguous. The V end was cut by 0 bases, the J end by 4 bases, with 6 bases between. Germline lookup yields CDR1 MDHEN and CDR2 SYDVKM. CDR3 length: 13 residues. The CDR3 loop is CASSLWLATEAFF. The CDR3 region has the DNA TGTGCCAGCAGTTTATGGTTAGCCACTGAAGCTTTCTTT.

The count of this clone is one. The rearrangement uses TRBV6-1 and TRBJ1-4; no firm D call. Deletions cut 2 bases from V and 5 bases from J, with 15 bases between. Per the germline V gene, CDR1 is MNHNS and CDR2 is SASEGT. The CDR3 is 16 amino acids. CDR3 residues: CASSETIHKINEKLFF. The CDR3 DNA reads TGTGCCAGCAGTGAAACAATACACAAAATCAATGAAAAACTGTTTTTT.

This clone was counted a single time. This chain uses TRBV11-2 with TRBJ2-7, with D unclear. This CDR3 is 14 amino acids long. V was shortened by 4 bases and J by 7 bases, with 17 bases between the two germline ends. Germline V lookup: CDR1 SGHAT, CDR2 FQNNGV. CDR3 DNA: TGTGCCAGCAGCTCTGTTAAGGATGGGGTGGAGCAGTACTTC. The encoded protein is CASSSVKDGVEQYF.

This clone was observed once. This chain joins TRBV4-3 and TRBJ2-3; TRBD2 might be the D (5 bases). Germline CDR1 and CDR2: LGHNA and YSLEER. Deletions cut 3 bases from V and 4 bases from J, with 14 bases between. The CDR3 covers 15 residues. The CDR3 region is CASSHARTVADTQYF. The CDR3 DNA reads TGCGCCAGCAGCCATGCTAGGACTGTGGCAGATACGCAGTATTTT.

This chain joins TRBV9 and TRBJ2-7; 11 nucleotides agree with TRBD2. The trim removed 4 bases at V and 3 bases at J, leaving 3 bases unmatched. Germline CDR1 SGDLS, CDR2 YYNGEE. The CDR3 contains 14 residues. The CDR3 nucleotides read TGTGCCAGCAGCCCAGGGACTAGCGGCTACGAGCAGTACTTC. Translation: CASSPGTSGYEQYF.

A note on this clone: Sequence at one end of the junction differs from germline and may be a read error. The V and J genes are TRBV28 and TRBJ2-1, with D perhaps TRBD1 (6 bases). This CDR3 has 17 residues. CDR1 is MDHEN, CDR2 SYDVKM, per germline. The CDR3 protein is CASRPESTGNVYDEQFF. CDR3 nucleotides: TGTGCCAGCAGACCAGAATCAACAGGGAATGTCTACGATGAGCAGTTCTTC.

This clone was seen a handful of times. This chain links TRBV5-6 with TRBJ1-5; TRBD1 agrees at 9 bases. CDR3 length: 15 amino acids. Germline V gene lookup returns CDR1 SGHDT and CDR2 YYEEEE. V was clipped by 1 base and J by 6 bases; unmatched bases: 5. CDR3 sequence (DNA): TGTGCCAGCAGCTTGACAGGGGGCGAGGGTCAGCCCCAGCATTTT. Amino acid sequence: CASSLTGGEGQPQHF.

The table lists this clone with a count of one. CDR3 sequence (DNA): TGTGCCAGCAGCCCCAAAACAGGGGTACGCGGCTACACCTTC. It codes for CASSPKTGVRGYTF. The chain uses TRBV5-4 and TRBJ1-2; 7 positions agree with TRBD1. The length of the CDR3 is 14 residues. Trimming at V came to 4 bases and at J to 8 bases, leaving 11 bases not matched to a gene. Germline V gene lookup returns CDR1 SGHNT and CDR2 YYREEE (reference sequence).

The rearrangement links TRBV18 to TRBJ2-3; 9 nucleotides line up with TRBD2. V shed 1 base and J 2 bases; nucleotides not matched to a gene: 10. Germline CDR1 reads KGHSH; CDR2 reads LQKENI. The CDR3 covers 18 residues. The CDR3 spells CASSPHRVAGAHTDTQYF. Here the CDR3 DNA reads TGTGCCAGCTCACCACATCGAGTAGCGGGAGCCCACACAGATACGCAGTATTTT.

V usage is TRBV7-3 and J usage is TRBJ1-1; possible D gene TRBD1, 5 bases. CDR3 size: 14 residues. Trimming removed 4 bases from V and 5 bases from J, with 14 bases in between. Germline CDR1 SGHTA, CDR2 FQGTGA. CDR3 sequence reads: CASSSDPGGTEAFF. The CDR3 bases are TGTGCCAGCAGCTCTGACCCCGGGGGGACTGAAGCTTTCTTT.